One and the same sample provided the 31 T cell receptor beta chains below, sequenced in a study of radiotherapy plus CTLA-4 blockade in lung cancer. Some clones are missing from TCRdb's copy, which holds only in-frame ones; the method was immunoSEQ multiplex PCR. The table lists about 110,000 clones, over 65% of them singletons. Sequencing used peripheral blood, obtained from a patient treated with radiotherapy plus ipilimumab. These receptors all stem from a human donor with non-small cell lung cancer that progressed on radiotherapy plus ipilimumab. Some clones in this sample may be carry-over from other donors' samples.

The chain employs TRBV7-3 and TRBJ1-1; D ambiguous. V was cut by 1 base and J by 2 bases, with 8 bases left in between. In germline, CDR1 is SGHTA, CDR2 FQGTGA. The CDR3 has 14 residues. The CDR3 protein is CASSLIGGNTEAFF. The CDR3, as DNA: TGTGCCAGCAGCTTAATCGGTGGTAACACTGAAGCTTTCTTT.

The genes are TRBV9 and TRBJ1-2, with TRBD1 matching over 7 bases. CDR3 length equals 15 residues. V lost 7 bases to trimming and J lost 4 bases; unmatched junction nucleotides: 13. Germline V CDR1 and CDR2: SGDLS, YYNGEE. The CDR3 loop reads CASGSGTATSYGYTF. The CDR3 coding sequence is TGTGCCAGCGGATCCGGGACAGCCACTTCCTATGGCTACACCTTC.

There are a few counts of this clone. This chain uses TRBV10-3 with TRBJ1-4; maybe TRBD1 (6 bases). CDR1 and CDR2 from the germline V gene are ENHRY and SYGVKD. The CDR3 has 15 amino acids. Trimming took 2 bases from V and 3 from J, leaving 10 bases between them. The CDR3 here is CAISETGSSNEKLFF. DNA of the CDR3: TGTGCCATCAGTGAGACAGGGTCATCTAATGAAAAACTGTTTTTT.

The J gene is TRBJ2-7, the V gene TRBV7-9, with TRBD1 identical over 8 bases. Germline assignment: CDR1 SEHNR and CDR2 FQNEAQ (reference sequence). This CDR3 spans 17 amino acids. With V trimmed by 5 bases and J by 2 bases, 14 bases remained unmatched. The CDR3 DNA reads TGTGCCAGCAGCAACTCGCCAGGGGGCCCGTTAGCCTACGAGCAGTACTTC. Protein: CASSNSPGGPLAYEQYF.

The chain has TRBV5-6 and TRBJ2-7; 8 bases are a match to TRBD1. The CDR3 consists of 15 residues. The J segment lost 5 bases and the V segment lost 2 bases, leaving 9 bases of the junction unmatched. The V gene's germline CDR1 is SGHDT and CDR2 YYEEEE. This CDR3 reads CASSFIGQGGNEQYF. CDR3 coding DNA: TGTGCCAGCAGCTTCATCGGACAGGGAGGCAACGAGCAGTACTTC.

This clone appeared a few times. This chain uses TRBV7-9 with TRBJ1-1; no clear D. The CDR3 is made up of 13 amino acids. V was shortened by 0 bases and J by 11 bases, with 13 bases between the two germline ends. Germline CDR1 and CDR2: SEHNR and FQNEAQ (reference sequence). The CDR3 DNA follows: TGTGCCAGCAGCTTAGCCGGTTTCCCCGGGGCTTTCTTT. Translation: CASSLAGFPGAFF.

CDR3 protein: CAISASLGGIGYTF. The CDR3 DNA reads TGTGCCATCAGTGCCAGCCTAGGGGGTATTGGCTACACCTTC. The chain has TRBV10-3 and TRBJ1-2, with TRBD1 as a possible D gene (6 bases). The germline gives CDR1 ENHRY, CDR2 SYGVKD. The CDR3 has 14 amino acids. Trimming stripped 4 bases from V and 7 bases from J, with 16 bases between.

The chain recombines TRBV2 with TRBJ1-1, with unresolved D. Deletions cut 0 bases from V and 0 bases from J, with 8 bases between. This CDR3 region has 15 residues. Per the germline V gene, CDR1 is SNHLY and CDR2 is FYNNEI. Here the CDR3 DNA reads TGTGCCAGCAGTGAAGCATCCAGGTTGAACACTGAAGCTTTCTTT. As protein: CASSEASRLNTEAFF.

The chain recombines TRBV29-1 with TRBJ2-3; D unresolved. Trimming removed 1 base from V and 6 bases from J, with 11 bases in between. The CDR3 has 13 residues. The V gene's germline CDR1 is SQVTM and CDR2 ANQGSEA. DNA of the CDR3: TGCAGCGTTGAAGTAGTTGAAGCGGATACGCAGTATTTT. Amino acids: CSVEVVEADTQYF.

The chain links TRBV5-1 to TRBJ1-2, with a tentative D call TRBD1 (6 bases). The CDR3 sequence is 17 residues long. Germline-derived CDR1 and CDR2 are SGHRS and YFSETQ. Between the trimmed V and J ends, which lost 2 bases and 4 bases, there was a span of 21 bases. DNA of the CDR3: TGCGCCAGCAGCTTACGTGGAGATAACAGGGTAGCCTATGGCTACACCTTC. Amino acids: CASSLRGDNRVAYGYTF.

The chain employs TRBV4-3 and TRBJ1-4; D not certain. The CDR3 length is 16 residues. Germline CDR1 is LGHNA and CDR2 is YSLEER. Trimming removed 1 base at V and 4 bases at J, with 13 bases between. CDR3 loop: CASSQASRAFNEKLFF. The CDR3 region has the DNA TGCGCCAGCAGCCAAGCAAGCAGAGCCTTTAATGAAAAACTGTTTTTT.

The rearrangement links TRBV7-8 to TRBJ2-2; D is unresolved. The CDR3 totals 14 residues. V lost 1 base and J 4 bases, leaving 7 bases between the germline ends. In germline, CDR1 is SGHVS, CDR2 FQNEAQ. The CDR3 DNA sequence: TGTGCCAGCAGCTTAGTTGGTGGCACCGGGGAGCTGTTTTTT. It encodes CASSLVGGTGELFF. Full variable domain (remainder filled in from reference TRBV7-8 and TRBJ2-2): GAGVSQSPRYKVAKRGQDVALRCDPISGHVSLFWYQQALGQGPEFLTYFQNEAQLDKSGLPSDRFFAERPEGSVSTLKIQRTQQEDSAVYLCASSLVGGTGELFFGEGSRLTVL.

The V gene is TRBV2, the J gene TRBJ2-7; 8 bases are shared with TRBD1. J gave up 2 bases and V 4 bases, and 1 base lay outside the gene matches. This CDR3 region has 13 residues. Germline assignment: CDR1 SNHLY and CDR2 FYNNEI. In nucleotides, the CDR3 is TGTGCCAGCAGTGGGGGACAGGCCTACGAGCAGTACTTC. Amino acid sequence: CASSGGQAYEQYF.

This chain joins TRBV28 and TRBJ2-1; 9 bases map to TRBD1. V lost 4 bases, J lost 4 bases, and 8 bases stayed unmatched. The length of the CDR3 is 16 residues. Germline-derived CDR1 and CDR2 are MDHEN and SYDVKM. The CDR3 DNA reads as TGTGCCAGCAGTTCACAGGGGGCCCATACATACAATGAGCAGTTCTTC. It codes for CASSSQGAHTYNEQFF.

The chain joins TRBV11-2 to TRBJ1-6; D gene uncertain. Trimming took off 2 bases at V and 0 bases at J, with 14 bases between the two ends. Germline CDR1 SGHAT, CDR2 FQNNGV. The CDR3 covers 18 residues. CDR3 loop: CASSLLQATSSYNSPLHF. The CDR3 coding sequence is TGTGCCAGCAGCTTACTGCAGGCCACAAGCTCCTATAATTCACCCCTCCACTTT.

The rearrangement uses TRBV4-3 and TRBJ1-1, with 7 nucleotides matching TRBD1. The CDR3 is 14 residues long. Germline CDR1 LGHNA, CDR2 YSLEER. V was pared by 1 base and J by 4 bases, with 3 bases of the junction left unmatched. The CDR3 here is CASSQVAGGTEAFF. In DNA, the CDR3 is TGCGCCAGCAGCCAAGTAGCAGGGGGCACTGAAGCTTTCTTT.

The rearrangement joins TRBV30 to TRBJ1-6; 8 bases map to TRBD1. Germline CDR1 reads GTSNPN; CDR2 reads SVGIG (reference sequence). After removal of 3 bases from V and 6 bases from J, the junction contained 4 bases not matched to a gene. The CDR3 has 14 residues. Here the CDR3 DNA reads TGTGCCTGGAGCCGGACAGGGATTAATTCACCCCTCCACTTT. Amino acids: CAWSRTGINSPLHF.

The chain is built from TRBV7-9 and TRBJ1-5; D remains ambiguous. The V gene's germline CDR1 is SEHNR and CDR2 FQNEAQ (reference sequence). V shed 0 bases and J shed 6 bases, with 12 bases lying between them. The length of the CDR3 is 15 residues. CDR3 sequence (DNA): TGTGCCAGCAGCTTAGCGGGAGGGATGGTTCAGCCCCAGCATTTT. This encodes CASSLAGGMVQPQHF.

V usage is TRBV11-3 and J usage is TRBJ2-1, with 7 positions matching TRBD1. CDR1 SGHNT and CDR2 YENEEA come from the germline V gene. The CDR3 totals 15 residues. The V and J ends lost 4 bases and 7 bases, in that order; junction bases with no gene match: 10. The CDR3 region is CASSSKNDRDNEQFF. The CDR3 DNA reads TGTGCCAGCAGCTCGAAAAATGACAGGGATAATGAGCAGTTCTTC.

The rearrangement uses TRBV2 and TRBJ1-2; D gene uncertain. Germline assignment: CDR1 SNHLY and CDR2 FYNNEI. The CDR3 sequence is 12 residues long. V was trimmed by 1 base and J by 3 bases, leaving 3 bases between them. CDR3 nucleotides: TGTGCCAGCAGTGAAGTGGACTATGGCTACACCTTC. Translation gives CASSEVDYGYTF. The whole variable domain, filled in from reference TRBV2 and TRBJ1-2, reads EPEVTQTPSHQVTQMGQEVILRCVPISNHLYFYWYRQILGQKVEFLVSFYNNEISEKSEIFDDQFSVERPDGSNFTLKIRSTKLEDSAMYFCASSEVDYGYTFGSGTRLTVV.

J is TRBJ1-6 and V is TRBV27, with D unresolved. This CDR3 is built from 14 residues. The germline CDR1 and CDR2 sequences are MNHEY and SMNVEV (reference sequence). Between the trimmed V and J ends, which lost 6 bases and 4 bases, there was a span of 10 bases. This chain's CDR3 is CASRETDYNSPLHF. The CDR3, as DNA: TGTGCCAGCAGGGAGACGGATTATAATTCACCCCTCCACTTT.

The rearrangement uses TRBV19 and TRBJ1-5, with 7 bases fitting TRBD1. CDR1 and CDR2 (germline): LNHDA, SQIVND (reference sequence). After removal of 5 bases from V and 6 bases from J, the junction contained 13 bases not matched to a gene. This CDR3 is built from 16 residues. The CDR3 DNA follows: TGTGCCAGTAGTTTCTCAAGGGGGCGCGGTGGTCAGCCCCAGCATTTT. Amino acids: CASSFSRGRGGQPQHF.

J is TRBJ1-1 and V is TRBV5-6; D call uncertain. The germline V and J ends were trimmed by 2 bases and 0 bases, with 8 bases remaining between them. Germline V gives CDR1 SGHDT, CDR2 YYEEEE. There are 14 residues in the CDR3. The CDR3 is CASSFIPMNTEAFF. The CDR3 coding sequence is TGTGCCAGCAGCTTTATACCCATGAACACTGAAGCTTTCTTT.

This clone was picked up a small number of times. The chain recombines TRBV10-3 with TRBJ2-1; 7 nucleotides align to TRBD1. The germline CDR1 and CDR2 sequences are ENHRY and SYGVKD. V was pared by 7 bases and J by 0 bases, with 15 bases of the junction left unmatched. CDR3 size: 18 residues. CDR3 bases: TGTGCCATCAAAGGTGGCAGGGGGATTTCTAACTCCTACAATGAGCAGTTCTTC. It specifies CAIKGGRGISNSYNEQFF.

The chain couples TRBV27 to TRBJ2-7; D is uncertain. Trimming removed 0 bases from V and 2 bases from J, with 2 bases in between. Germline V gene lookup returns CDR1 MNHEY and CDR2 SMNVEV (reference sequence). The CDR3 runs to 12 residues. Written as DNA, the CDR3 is TGTGCCAGCAGTTTATCGCCCTACGAGCAGTACTTC. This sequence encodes CASSLSPYEQYF.

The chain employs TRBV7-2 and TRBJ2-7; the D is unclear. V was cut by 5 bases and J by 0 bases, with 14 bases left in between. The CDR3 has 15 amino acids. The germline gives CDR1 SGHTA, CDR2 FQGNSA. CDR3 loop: CASSPHWASSYEQYF. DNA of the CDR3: TGTGCCAGCAGCCCCCATTGGGCCAGCTCCTACGAGCAGTACTTC.

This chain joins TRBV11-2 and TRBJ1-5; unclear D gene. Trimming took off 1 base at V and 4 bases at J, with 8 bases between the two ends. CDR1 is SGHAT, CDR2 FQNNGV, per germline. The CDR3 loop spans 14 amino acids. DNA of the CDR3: TGTGCCAGCAGCTTAGTGACTGGGAATCAGCCCCAGCATTTT. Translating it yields CASSLVTGNQPQHF.

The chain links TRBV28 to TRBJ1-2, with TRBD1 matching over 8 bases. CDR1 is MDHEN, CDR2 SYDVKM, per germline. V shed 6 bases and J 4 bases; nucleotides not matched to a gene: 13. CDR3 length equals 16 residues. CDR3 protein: CASSSLGQGFIYGYTF. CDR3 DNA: TGTGCCAGCAGCTCTCTTGGACAGGGCTTTATCTATGGCTACACCTTC.

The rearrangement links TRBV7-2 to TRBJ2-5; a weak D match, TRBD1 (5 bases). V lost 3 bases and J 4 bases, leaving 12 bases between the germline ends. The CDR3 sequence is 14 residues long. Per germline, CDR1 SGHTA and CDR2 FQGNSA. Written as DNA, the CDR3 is TGTGCCAGCAGCTTTCAGAAGGGGCCAGAGACCCAGTACTTC. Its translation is CASSFQKGPETQYF.

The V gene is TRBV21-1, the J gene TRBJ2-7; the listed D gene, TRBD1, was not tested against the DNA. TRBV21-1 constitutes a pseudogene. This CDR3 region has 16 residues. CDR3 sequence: CASSKVWAGVKYEQYF. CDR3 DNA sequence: TGTGCCAGCAGCAAAGTGTGGGCAGGCGTAAAATACGAGCAGTACTTC.

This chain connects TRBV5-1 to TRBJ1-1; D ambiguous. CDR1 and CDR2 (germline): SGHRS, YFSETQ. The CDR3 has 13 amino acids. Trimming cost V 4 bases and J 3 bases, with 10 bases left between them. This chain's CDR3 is CASSVISDTEAFF. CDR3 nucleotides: TGCGCCAGCAGCGTTATATCGGACACTGAAGCTTTCTTT.